These T cell receptor beta chains were read from a single sample in a study of blood T cells in healthy people across ages. TCRdb called the 5' RACE reads again in MiXCR, with one record for every CDR3 protein. The data contain over a million distinct CDR3 sequences, 59% of them singletons. Sequencing was carried out using blood. The receptors were sampled from a man between 18 and 29 years old in good health. The CDR3 runs from the conserved cysteine through the conserved F or W.

>TRBV7-9|TRBJ2-1
CASSPYGGVLFF
>TRBV20-1|TRBJ1-2
CSATTGENYGYTF
>TRBV27|TRBJ2-7
CASSLLGGQGYEQYF
>TRBV29-1|TRBJ2-7
CSVLGTGHSYEQYF
>TRBV7-9|TRBJ2-4
CASSLVGDQGEQYF
>TRBV27|TRBJ2-5
CASRSSLYQETQYF
>TRBV13|NA
CASSPWGAGVISYEQYF
>TRBV2|TRBJ2-7
CASKVSTYEQYF
>TRBV5-1|TRBJ2-4
CASSLKSVFAKNIQYF
>TRBV29-1|TRBJ2-2
CSVAGDTGELFF
>TRBV10-1|TRBJ2-5
CASSESGQGNQETQYF
>TRBV27|TRBJ1-1
CASSRGQVDTEAFF
>TRBV4-1|TRBJ2-4
CASSQRSGENIQYF